This T cell receptor beta chain was identified during a study of T cell repertoires in cytomegalovirus infection. TCRdb itself ran the reads through MiXCR, one entry per CDR3 protein. The data hold about 830,000 distinct CDR3 sequences, with roughly 33% observed a single time. This clonotype was detected ten times or more. Its antigen is currently unknown. V was clipped by 2 bases and J by 3 bases; unmatched bases: 5. This CDR3 region has 15 residues. The germline V gene encodes CDR1 MNHNS and CDR2 SASEGT. Sequenced here: cultured CD8+ T cells from PBMCs, sampled from culture after CMV antigen stimulation. The receptor was derived from a human donor in good health (CMV status not recorded). Some clones in this sample may be carry-over from other donors' samples. The chain links TRBV6-1 to TRBJ1-1; 8 bases map to TRBD1. For the CDR3, the DNA is TGTGCCAGCAGTGAATGGCCAGGGGGCCACACTGAAGCTTTCTTT. Translating it yields CASSEWPGGHTEAFF.